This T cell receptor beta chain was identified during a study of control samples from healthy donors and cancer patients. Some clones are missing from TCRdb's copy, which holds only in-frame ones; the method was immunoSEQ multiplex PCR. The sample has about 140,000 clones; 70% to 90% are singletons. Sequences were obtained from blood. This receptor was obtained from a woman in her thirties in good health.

CDR3 nucleotides: TGTGCCAGTGGACTAGGGGGGGCCTACGAGCAGTACTTC. This encodes CASGLGGAYEQYF. The V call is TRBV2, the J call TRBJ2-7, with D tentatively TRBD2 (7 bases). With 9 bases removed from V and 2 bases from J, the gap between germline ends came to 14 bases. There are 13 residues in the CDR3. CDR1 and CDR2 from the germline V gene are SNHLY and FYNNEI.